This T cell receptor beta chain came from a study of cytomegalovirus exposure and HLA in healthy donors. Study-wide results and limits: Reports credit the classifier with highly specific, highly sensitive diagnosis of cytomegalovirus status.

On this clone: Its antigen is undetermined.

Only in-frame clones appear in the TCRdb table, and some are missing; sequencing was by immunoSEQ multiplex PCR. The table shows some 200,000 clones, with 65% to 90% occurring only once. This CDR3 has 14 amino acids. CDR1 and CDR2 (germline): MNHNY, SVGAGI (reference sequence). V lost 6 bases, J lost 5 bases, and 13 bases lay in between. The TCR originated in a young woman in good health and CMV-seropositive. The chain links TRBV6-6 to TRBJ2-2; tentative D call: TRBD1 (5 bases). The source material was PBMCs. The CDR3 is CASSLWGDTGELFF. CDR3 coding DNA: TGTGCCAGCAGCCTTTGGGGCGATACCGGGGAGCTGTTTTTT.